This T cell receptor beta chain came from a study of shared clonotypes between healthy human individuals. Looking at the study overall: Plates per donor: three CD4 naive, three CD4 memory, two CD8 naive, one CD8 memory.

Assay runs were performed at deep level. The table came from immunoSEQ multiplex PCR; TCRdb's copy has only in-frame clones and leaves some out. This sample has 950,000 to 1,300,000 clones, with approximately 68% found just once. The trim removed 5 bases at V and 0 bases at J, leaving 6 bases unmatched. CDR1 SGHVS and CDR2 FQNEAQ come from the germline V gene. The CDR3 covers 15 residues. There were only Caucasian adults among the donors, and all lived in Nashville, Tennessee. The sample comprised memory CD4+ T cells sorted from blood. The sample's subset: CD45RA-negative fraction. This receptor was obtained from a young man in good health. This sequence joins TRBV7-8 and TRBJ2-7, with 8 bases matching TRBD2. CDR3 sequence reads: CASSPIAGFSYEQYF. CDR3 coding DNA: TGTGCCAGCAGCCCCATAGCGGGATTCTCCTACGAGCAGTACTTC.